This entry lists 16 T cell receptor beta chains sequenced from one sample in a study of blood T cell repertoires in COVID-19. TCRdb keeps only in-frame clones here, not all; method: immunoSEQ multiplex PCR. The table lists about 220,000 clones, approximately 86% of them singletons, with roughly 3% in the top ten. The specimen was peripheral blood. The receptors stem from a woman aged 25 to 39 who had recovered from COVID-19.

The genes are TRBV6-5 and TRBJ1-6, with 10 positions matching TRBD1. The CDR3 sequence is 15 residues long. With 4 bases clipped from V and 7 bases from J, the junction kept 4 bases outside the gene matches. Germline V gene sequence: CDR1 MNHEY, CDR2 SVGAGI. The DNA of the CDR3 is TGTGCCAGCAGTTCCGGGACAGGGGTCAATTCACCCCTCCACTTT. Residues: CASSSGTGVNSPLHF.

This chain links TRBV2 with TRBJ2-3, with D hard to call. The V gene's germline CDR1 is SNHLY and CDR2 FYNNEI. This CDR3 comprises 12 residues. Trimming stripped 5 bases from V and 3 bases from J, with 6 bases between. The CDR3 protein is CASSTETDTQYF. The CDR3 nucleotides are TGTGCCAGCAGTACTGAAACAGATACGCAGTATTTT. Full variable domain (outside the CDR3, taken from reference TRBV2 and TRBJ2-3): EPEVTQTPSHQVTQMGQEVILRCVPISNHLYFYWYRQILGQKVEFLVSFYNNEISEKSEIFDDQFSVERPDGSNFTLKIRSTKLEDSAMYFCASSTETDTQYFGPGTRLTVL.

The J gene is TRBJ1-2, the V gene TRBV18; TRBD1 aligns across 9 bases. Germline CDR1 and CDR2: KGHSH and LQKENI. The length of the CDR3 is 16 residues. V lost 5 bases to trimming and J lost 6 bases; unmatched junction nucleotides: 13. The CDR3 spells CASSSKSTGGADGYTF. The CDR3 DNA reads as TGTGCCAGCTCATCAAAATCAACAGGGGGCGCAGATGGCTACACCTTC.

This chain connects TRBV27 to TRBJ1-1, with D possibly TRBD1 on 6 matching bases. Per germline, CDR1 MNHEY and CDR2 SMNVEV (reference sequence). V lost 6 bases to trimming and J lost 4 bases, with 15 bases between them. The length of the CDR3 is 14 residues. The CDR3 DNA reads TGTGCCAGCAGCTCCTTAGGGGGTGGCACTGAAGCTTTCTTT. Translating gives CASSSLGGGTEAFF.

This sequence joins TRBV15 and TRBJ2-3; D ambiguous. The CDR3 contains 16 residues. Germline CDR1 LNHNV, CDR2 YYDKDF (reference sequence). The V and J ends lost 0 bases and 2 bases respectively, with 12 bases between them. CDR3 coding DNA: TGTGCCACCAGCAGAGATCGTGGCGGCCCCACAGATACGCAGTATTTT. Protein: CATSRDRGGPTDTQYF. The variable domain in full, with the rest retrieved from reference TRBV15 and TRBJ2-3, is DAMVIQNPRYQVTQFGKPVTLSCSQTLNHNVMYWYQQKSSQAPKLLFHYYDKDFNNEADTPDNFQSRRPNTSFCFLDIRSPGLGDTAMYLCATSRDRGGPTDTQYFGPGTRLTVL.

The rearrangement uses TRBV5-1 and TRBJ2-7, with TRBD2 matching over 8 bases. With V trimmed by 3 bases and J by 3 bases, 8 bases remained unmatched. The CDR3 spans 15 residues. Germline CDR1 SGHRS, CDR2 YFSETQ. DNA for the CDR3: TGCGCCAGCAGCTCCTTGACGGGGGGGAACTACGAGCAGTACTTC. It codes for CASSSLTGGNYEQYF.

The chain combines TRBV5-1 with TRBJ1-2; TRBD1 agrees at 7 bases. CDR3 length: 15 residues. Germline CDR1 and CDR2: SGHRS and YFSETQ. Losses at the gene ends were 4 bases for V and 0 bases for J; bases not matched to a gene: 6. The CDR3 coding sequence is TGCGCCAGCAGCCGCGGACAGGTACCTAACTATGGCTACACCTTC. It encodes CASSRGQVPNYGYTF.

This clone was recorded only once. The rearrangement joins TRBV6-5 to TRBJ2-7, with 10 bases fitting TRBD2. Germline loops: CDR1 MNHEY, CDR2 SVGAGI. The CDR3 has 15 amino acids. V lost 0 bases, J lost 5 bases, and 4 bases stayed unmatched. The CDR3: CASSYSSGGANEQYF. For the CDR3, the DNA is TGTGCCAGCAGTTACTCCAGCGGGGGGGCTAACGAGCAGTACTTC.

The chain combines TRBV2 with TRBJ2-7; TRBD1 aligns across 8 bases. The CDR3 consists of 12 residues. V was clipped by 8 bases and J by 10 bases; unmatched bases: 10. Germline lookup yields CDR1 SNHLY and CDR2 FYNNEI. As DNA, the CDR3 is TGTGCCAGCGGCTCCGGACAGGGAAAACAGTACTTC. This encodes CASGSGQGKQYF.

The chain is built from TRBV15 and TRBJ1-5; possibly TRBD1 for D (6 bases). This CDR3 has 20 amino acids. Per germline, CDR1 LNHNV and CDR2 YYDKDF (reference sequence). V lost 0 bases, J lost 2 bases, and 23 bases lay in between. CDR3 protein: CATSREKTGSLPGGNQPQHF. Written as DNA, the CDR3 is TGTGCCACCAGCAGAGAAAAAACAGGGTCCCTACCCGGGGGCAATCAGCCCCAGCATTTT.

This chain joins TRBV6-5 and TRBJ2-5, with 9 bases matching TRBD1. The trim removed 6 bases at V and 5 bases at J, leaving 7 bases unmatched. Germline V gene lookup returns CDR1 MNHEY and CDR2 SVGAGI. CDR3 length: 14 residues. The CDR3 DNA reads as TGTGCCAGCAGGGCCGGGACAGGGAGGGAGACCCAGTACTTC. Protein product: CASRAGTGRETQYF.

The chain recombines TRBV9 with TRBJ1-6, with D possibly matching TRBD1 (5 bases). The germline V gene has CDR1 SGDLS and CDR2 YYNGEE. The CDR3 covers 14 residues. V lost 2 bases and J lost 3, with 6 bases in between. The CDR3 spells CASSVQGYNSPLHF. The CDR3 DNA sequence: TGTGCCAGCAGCGTTCAGGGCTATAATTCACCCCTCCACTTT.

This sequence joins TRBV4-1 and TRBJ2-2; 12 bases line up with TRBD2. Trimming took 1 base from V and 3 from J; bases not matched to a gene: 3. Per germline, CDR1 MGHRA and CDR2 YSYEKL. This CDR3 comprises 17 residues. CDR3 in amino acids: CASSQGLAGGYTGELFF. The CDR3 nucleotides are TGCGCCAGCAGCCAAGGGCTAGCGGGGGGGTACACCGGGGAGCTGTTTTTT.

The chain is built from TRBV5-1 and TRBJ2-1; D unclear. This CDR3 has 15 residues. Trimming removed 0 bases from V and 0 bases from J, with 7 bases in between. CDR1 is SGHRS and CDR2 is YFSETQ in the germline V gene. The CDR3 is CASSLDWSSYNEQFF. The CDR3, as DNA: TGCGCCAGCAGCTTGGACTGGAGCTCCTACAATGAGCAGTTCTTC.

The J gene is TRBJ1-2, the V gene TRBV7-2; D perhaps matches TRBD1 (6 bases). Per the germline V gene, CDR1 is SGHTA and CDR2 is FQGNSA. V was cut by 5 bases and J by 2 bases, with 12 bases left in between. This CDR3 is built from 14 residues. The CDR3, as DNA: TGTGCCAGCAGCCCCGGGGGGGCAAACTATGGCTACACCTTC. This translates into CASSPGGANYGYTF.

The chain has TRBV6-2 or TRBV6-3 and TRBJ2-5, with 10 bases fitting TRBD1. Germline V gene lookup returns CDR1 MNHEY and CDR2 SVGEGT. The trim removed 2 bases at V and 4 bases at J, leaving 7 bases unmatched. This CDR3 comprises 16 residues. CDR3 DNA sequence: TGTGCCAGCAGTTACGGCCGCGACAGGGGGCGAGAGACCCAGTACTTC. This translates into CASSYGRDRGRETQYF.